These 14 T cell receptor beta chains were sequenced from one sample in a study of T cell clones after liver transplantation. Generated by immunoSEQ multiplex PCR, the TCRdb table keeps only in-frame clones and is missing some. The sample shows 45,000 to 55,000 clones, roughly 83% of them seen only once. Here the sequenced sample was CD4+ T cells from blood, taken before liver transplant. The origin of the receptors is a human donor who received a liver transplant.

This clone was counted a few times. CDR3 nucleotides: TGTGCCAGCAGTTCCTCGGTCGGATTGGGGGAGCAGTACTTC. It yields the protein CASSSSVGLGEQYF. V gene TRBV11-2 combines with J gene TRBJ2-7, with no clear D. CDR1 and CDR2 (germline): SGHAT, FQNNGV. The CDR3 extends over 14 amino acids. The V end was cut by 6 bases, the J end by 7 bases, with 19 bases between. Supplemented by reference TRBV11-2 and TRBJ2-7, the full variable domain reads EAGVAQSPRYKIIEKRQSVAFWCNPISGHATLYWYQQILGQGPKLLIQFQNNGVVDDSQLPKDRFSAERLKGVDSTLKIQPAKLEDSAVYLCASSSSVGLGEQYFGPGTRLTVT.

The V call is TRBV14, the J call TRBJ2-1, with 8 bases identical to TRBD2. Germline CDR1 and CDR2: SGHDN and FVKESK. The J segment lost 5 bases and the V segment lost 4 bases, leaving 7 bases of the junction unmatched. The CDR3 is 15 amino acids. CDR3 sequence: CASSPLGLANNEQFF. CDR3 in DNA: TGTGCCAGCAGCCCTTTAGGACTAGCAAACAATGAGCAGTTCTTC.

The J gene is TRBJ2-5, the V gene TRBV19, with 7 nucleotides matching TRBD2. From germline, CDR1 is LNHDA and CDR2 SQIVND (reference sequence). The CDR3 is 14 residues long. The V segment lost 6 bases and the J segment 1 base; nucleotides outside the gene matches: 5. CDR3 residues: CASSPGGRQETQYF. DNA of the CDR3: TGTGCCAGTAGCCCGGGGGGTCGCCAAGAGACCCAGTACTTC.

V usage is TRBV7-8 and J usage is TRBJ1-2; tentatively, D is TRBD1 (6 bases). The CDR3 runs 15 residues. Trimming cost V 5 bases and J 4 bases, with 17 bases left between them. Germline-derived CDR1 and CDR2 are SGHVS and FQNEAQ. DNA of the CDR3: TGTGCCAGCAGCGCTAGGACAGACCGTGGCTATGGCTACACCTTC. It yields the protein CASSARTDRGYGYTF.

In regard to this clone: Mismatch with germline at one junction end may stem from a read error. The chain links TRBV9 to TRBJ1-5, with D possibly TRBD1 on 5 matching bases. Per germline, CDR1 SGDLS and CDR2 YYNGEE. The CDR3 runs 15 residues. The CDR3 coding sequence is TGTGCCAACAGCGTAAATGCCGGGGGTGGTCAGCCCCAGCATTTT. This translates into CANSVNAGGGQPQHF.

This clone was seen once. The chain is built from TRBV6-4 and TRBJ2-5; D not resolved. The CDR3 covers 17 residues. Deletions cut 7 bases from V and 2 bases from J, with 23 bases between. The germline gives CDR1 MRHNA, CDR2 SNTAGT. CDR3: CASTGTSAIRCQETQYF. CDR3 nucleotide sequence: TGTGCCAGCACGGGTACTTCGGCTATACGGTGTCAAGAGACCCAGTACTTC.

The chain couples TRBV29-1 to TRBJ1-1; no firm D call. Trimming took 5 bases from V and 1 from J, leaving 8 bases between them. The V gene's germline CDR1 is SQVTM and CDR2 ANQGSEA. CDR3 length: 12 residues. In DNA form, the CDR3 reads TGCAGCGTTAAAAGACCGAACACTGAAGCTTTCTTT. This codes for CSVKRPNTEAFF.

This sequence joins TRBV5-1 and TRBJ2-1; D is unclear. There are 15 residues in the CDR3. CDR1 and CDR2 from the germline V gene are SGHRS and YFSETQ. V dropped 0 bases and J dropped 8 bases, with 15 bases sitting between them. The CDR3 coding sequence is TGCGCCAGCAGCTTGGAGGGTAGGCACGTCGATGAGCAGTTCTTC. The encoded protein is CASSLEGRHVDEQFF.

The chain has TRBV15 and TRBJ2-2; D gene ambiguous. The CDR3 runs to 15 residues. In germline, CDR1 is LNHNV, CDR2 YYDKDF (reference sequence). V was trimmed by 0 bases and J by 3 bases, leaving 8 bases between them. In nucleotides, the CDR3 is TGTGCCACCAGCAGAGAGGTGGTAGACACCGGGGAGCTGTTTTTT. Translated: CATSREVVDTGELFF.

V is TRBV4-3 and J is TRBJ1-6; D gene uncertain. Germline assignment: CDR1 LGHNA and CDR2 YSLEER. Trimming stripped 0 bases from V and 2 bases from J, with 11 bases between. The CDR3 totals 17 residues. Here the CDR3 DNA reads TGCGCCAGCAGCCAAGATCTAGGCGGTGCCTATAATTCACCCCTCCACTTT. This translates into CASSQDLGGAYNSPLHF.

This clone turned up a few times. CDR3 nucleotides: TGTGCCAGCAGTTTAAAGTCAATTCGGGCAGGGGTGGGAAATGAGCAGTTCTTC. Its translation: CASSLKSIRAGVGNEQFF. This sequence joins TRBV28 and TRBJ2-1; D is possibly TRBD1 (6 bases). The CDR3 contains 18 residues. CDR1 is MDHEN and CDR2 is SYDVKM in the germline V gene. Between the trimmed V and J ends, which lost 2 bases and 7 bases, there was a span of 24 bases.

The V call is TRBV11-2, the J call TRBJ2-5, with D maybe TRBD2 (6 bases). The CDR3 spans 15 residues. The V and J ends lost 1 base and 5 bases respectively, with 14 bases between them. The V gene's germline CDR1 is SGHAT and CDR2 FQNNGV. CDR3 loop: CASSLAGGGVETQYF. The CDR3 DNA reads TGTGCCAGCAGCTTAGCCGGGGGTGGAGTCGAGACCCAGTACTTC. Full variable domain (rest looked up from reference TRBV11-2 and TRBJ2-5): EAGVAQSPRYKIIEKRQSVAFWCNPISGHATLYWYQQILGQGPKLLIQFQNNGVVDDSQLPKDRFSAERLKGVDSTLKIQPAKLEDSAVYLCASSLAGGGVETQYFGPGTRLLVL.

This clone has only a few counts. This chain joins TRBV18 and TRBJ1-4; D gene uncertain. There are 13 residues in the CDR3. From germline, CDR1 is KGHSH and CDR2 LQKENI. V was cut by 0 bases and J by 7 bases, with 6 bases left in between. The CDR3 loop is CASSPPEVEKLFF. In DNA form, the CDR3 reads TGTGCCAGCTCACCACCCGAGGTTGAAAAACTGTTTTTT.

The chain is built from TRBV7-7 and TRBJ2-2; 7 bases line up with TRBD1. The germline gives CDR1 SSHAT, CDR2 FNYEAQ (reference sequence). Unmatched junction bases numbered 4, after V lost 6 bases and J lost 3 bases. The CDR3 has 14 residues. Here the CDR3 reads CASSKQGDTGELFF. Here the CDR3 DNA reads TGTGCCAGCAGTAAGCAGGGGGACACCGGGGAGCTGTTTTTT.